These 5 T cell receptor beta chains originate from one sample sequenced in a study of blood T cell repertoires in COVID-19 (dated by TCRdb to about 2020). Libraries were made using the immunoSEQ multiplex PCR assay. The source is immuneACCESS, and TCRdb retained only in-frame sequences with V and J called. Part of the clones is not carried over; for the studies checked, unresolved V genes explain less than half of this, and the remainder is unexplained. Recorded for this sample are approximately 120,000 clones; around 80% of them occurred a single time. The top ten clonotypes cover about 5.5% of the sample. The sequenced sample was peripheral blood. The receptors stem from a man older than 75 with active or convalescent COVID-19.

This rearrangement joins TRBV12-2 to TRBJ2-7; the table calls TRBD1, which could not be checked here. TRBV12-2 is reported as a pseudogene. The CDR3 consists of 14 residues. This chain's CDR3 is CASRDRRVLHEQYF. The CDR3, as DNA: TGTGCAAGTCGGGACAGGAGGGTACTCCACGAGCAGTACTTC.

The V gene is TRBV30, the J gene TRBJ2-5; 7 nucleotides match TRBD2. The CDR3 is 13 amino acids. CDR1 and CDR2 (germline): GTSNPN, SVGIG (reference sequence). Unmatched junction bases numbered 6, after V lost 8 bases and J lost 0 bases. The CDR3 loop is CARARGDQETQYF. The CDR3 nucleotides are TGTGCCCGTGCCCGGGGGGACCAAGAGACCCAGTACTTC.

V is TRBV5-6 and J is TRBJ2-3; weak D call: TRBD1 (6 bases). Germline V lookup: CDR1 SGHDT, CDR2 YYEEEE. Trimming stripped 5 bases from V and 2 bases from J, with 15 bases between. The CDR3 covers 15 residues. The CDR3 DNA sequence: TGTGCCAGCAGTTTCTCAGGGGACCTCACAGATACGCAGTATTTT. Translating gives CASSFSGDLTDTQYF.

The chain couples TRBV9 to TRBJ2-1, with TRBD2 matching over 8 bases. The V and J ends lost 0 bases and 6 bases, in that order; junction bases with no gene match: 5. The length of the CDR3 is 15 residues. Germline V gene lookup returns CDR1 SGDLS and CDR2 YYNGEE. The CDR3 reads CASSVGATSANEQFF. In DNA form, the CDR3 reads TGTGCCAGCAGCGTAGGTGCGACTAGCGCCAATGAGCAGTTCTTC.

The CDR3 region has the DNA TGTGCCAGCAGCTTAACAGGGGTCGCTGGAAACACCATATATTTT. Residues: CASSLTGVAGNTIYF. The chain uses TRBV7-2 and TRBJ1-3; 7 nucleotides line up with TRBD1. This CDR3 is 15 amino acids long. Trimming at V came to 2 bases and at J to 2 bases, leaving 3 bases not matched to a gene. The V gene's germline CDR1 is SGHTA and CDR2 FQGNSA. The complete variable domain, with remaining parts taken from reference TRBV7-2 and TRBJ1-3, reads GAGVSQSPSNKVTEKGKDVELRCDPISGHTALYWYRQSLGQGLEFLIYFQGNSAPDKSGLPSDRFSAERTGGSVSTLTIQRTQQEDSAVYLCASSLTGVAGNTIYFGEGSWLTVV.